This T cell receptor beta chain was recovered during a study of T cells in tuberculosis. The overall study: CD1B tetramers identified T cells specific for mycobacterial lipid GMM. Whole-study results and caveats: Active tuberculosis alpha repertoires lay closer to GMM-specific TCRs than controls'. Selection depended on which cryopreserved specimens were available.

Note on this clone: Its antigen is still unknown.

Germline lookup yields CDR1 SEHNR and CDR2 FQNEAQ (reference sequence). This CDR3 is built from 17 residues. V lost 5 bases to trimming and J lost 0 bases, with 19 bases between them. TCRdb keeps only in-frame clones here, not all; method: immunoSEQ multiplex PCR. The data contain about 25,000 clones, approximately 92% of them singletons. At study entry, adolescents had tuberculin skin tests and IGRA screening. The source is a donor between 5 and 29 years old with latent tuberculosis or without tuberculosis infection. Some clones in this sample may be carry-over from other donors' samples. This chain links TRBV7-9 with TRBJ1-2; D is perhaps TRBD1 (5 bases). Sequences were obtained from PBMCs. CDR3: CASSPWGRERANYGYTF. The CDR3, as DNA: TGTGCCAGCAGCCCCTGGGGGAGGGAACGGGCTAACTATGGCTACACCTTC. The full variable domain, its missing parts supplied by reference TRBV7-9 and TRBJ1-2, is DTGVSQNPRHKITKRGQNVTFRCDPISEHNRLYWYRQTLGQGPEFLTYFQNEAQLEKSRLLSDRFSAERPKGSFSTLEIQRTEQGDSAMYLCASSPWGRERANYGYTFGSGTRLTVV.